This entry concerns a single T cell receptor beta chain. Germline V gene sequence: CDR1 MNHEY, CDR2 SVGAGI. This CDR3 comprises 15 residues. Trimming at V came to 1 base and at J to 4 bases, leaving 4 bases not matched to a gene. Via MiXCR, TCRdb re-called the 5' RACE reads, giving one row per CDR3 protein. The table includes roughly 350,000 distinct CDR3 sequences, over 25% detected once. The data belong to a study of T-cell memory formation after mild COVID-19. The chain employs TRBV6-5 and TRBJ2-1; 7 bases fit TRBD2. Sequencing used PBMCs or a T cell subset sorted from them (not recorded which). The clonotype comes from an adult woman who had mild COVID-19 (a few samples of this study predate the infection). Cell type and time point are not known. The chain's CDR3 is CASSYFGRGYNEQFF. For the CDR3, the DNA is TGTGCCAGCAGTTACTTCGGGCGGGGGTACAATGAGCAGTTCTTC.